Here is one T cell receptor beta chain with its context. Its antigen is not identified. This specimen belongs to a study of T cells in localized non-small cell lung cancer. Whole-study findings and limits: Appearance in adjacent lung was seen for a median approximately 59 of the top 100 tumor clones. The greatest T cell clonality was found in uninvolved adjacent lung (higher than in tumor).

Some clones are missing from TCRdb's copy, which holds only in-frame ones; the method was immunoSEQ multiplex PCR. The table has fewer than 30,000 clones, about nine tenths seen once; the top ten hold more than 0.95%. Trimming removed 4 bases from V and 7 bases from J; junction bases left unmatched: 10. CDR1 SGHDT and CDR2 YYEEEE come from the germline V gene. CDR3 size: 14 residues. Sample: peripheral blood, taken before any cancer treatment. The sequence derives from a woman between 35 and 75 years old with stage I lung adenocarcinoma. The chain couples TRBV5-6 to TRBJ2-5; 7 bases match TRBD2. The CDR3 reads CASSISGVAGTQYF. CDR3 sequence (DNA): TGTGCCAGCAGCATAAGCGGGGTCGCAGGGACCCAGTACTTC.